These 21 T cell receptor beta chains came from one sample sequenced in a study of cytomegalovirus exposure and HLA in healthy donors. TCRdb's copy holds only in-frame clones and misses some; the assay was immunoSEQ multiplex PCR. The sample lists about 120,000 clones, around nine tenths occurring once. Input material: PBMCs. These receptors all come from a woman between 18 and 29 years old in good health and CMV-seropositive.

The rearrangement links TRBV5-6 to TRBJ1-2; 8 bases fit TRBD1. Germline trimming cut 5 bases from V and 2 bases from J; bases unmatched to any gene: 5. The CDR3 spans 14 residues. Germline V lookup: CDR1 SGHDT, CDR2 YYEEEE. The CDR3 region is CASSWTGYNYGYTF. DNA for the CDR3: TGTGCCAGCAGTTGGACAGGGTACAACTATGGCTACACCTTC.

The chain is built from TRBV30 and TRBJ1-2; 8 nucleotides line up with TRBD1. The CDR3 spans 17 residues. With 3 bases clipped from V and 0 bases from J, the junction kept 12 bases outside the gene matches. Looked up from germline, CDR1 is GTSNPN and CDR2 is SVGIG (reference sequence). The CDR3 DNA reads as TGTGCCTGGAGCAGGGGATTCGGACAGGGACCTAACTATGGCTACACCTTC. This gives the protein CAWSRGFGQGPNYGYTF.

This chain uses TRBV6-7 with TRBJ2-7; 13 positions agree with TRBD2. TRBV6-7 is known as an ORF, though its function is uncertain. V shed 5 bases, J shed 4 bases, and the junction held 11 bases outside the gene matches. The CDR3 sequence is 17 residues long. CDR3 residues: CASSPPTSGGVIYEQYF. DNA of the CDR3: TGTGCCAGCAGTCCCCCTACTAGCGGGGGGGTAATATACGAGCAGTACTTC.

The rearrangement uses TRBV19 and TRBJ2-7; 9 positions agree with TRBD1. CDR1 and CDR2 from the germline V gene are LNHDA and SQIVND (reference sequence). The junction had 14 bases not matched to a gene; V was cut back by 0 bases and J by 5 bases. This CDR3 has 18 residues. The CDR3 bases are TGTGCCAGTAGTATAGATCTTCCATCCGGGACAGGGAGGAACGAGCAGTACTTC. It yields the protein CASSIDLPSGTGRNEQYF.

The chain uses TRBV4-1 and TRBJ2-7, with TRBD2 identical over 8 bases. With V trimmed by 2 bases and J by 2 bases, 11 bases remained unmatched. The CDR3 is 17 residues long. The germline CDR1 and CDR2 sequences are MGHRA and YSYEKL. The CDR3: CASSQQSIAGYPYEQYF. The CDR3 DNA reads TGCGCCAGCAGCCAACAATCAATAGCGGGGTACCCCTACGAGCAGTACTTC.

The chain carries TRBV19 and TRBJ1-1; 7 bases line up with TRBD1. Germline CDR1 and CDR2: LNHDA and SQIVND (reference sequence). V was pared by 6 bases and J by 2 bases, with 6 bases of the junction left unmatched. This CDR3 comprises 14 residues. Here the CDR3 DNA reads TGTGCCAGTAGCGGGACAGACTTTAACACTGAAGCTTTCTTT. It encodes CASSGTDFNTEAFF.

The V and J genes are TRBV9 and TRBJ1-4, with a weak D call TRBD1 (6 bases). The CDR3 has 16 residues. Trimming pared 3 bases from V and 3 bases from J, leaving 15 bases between. Germline lookup yields CDR1 SGDLS and CDR2 YYNGEE. CDR3 amino acids: CASSAGDRRSNEKLFF. CDR3 DNA sequence: TGTGCCAGCAGCGCCGGCGACAGGCGGTCTAATGAAAAACTGTTTTTT. Variable domain in full (rest from reference TRBV9 and TRBJ1-4): DSGVTQTPKHLITATGQRVTLRCSPRSGDLSVYWYQQSLDQGLQFLIQYYNGEERAKGNILERFSAQQFPDLHSELNLSSLELGDSALYFCASSAGDRRSNEKLFFGSGTQLSVL.

The rearrangement uses TRBV6-1 and TRBJ1-3; tentatively, D is TRBD1 (6 bases). Trimming shortened V by 5 bases and J by 8 bases, and 10 bases separated the two germline ends. CDR3 length: 12 amino acids. CDR1 is MNHNS and CDR2 is SASEGT in the germline V gene. Here the CDR3 reads CASSSRGHTIYF. The CDR3 DNA is TGTGCCAGCAGTTCCAGGGGACACACCATATATTTT.

The chain is built from TRBV7-9 and TRBJ1-1; 8 bases are a match to TRBD1. The germline CDR1 and CDR2 sequences are SEHNR and FQNEAQ (reference sequence). The CDR3 consists of 9 residues. This CDR3 is CVLDRAAFF. The DNA of the CDR3 is TGTGTGCTGGACAGGGCGGCTTTCTTT.

The V and J genes are TRBV5-1 and TRBJ2-2, with 8 bases identical to TRBD1. Germline-derived CDR1 and CDR2 are SGHRS and YFSETQ. The CDR3 has 15 residues. With 0 bases clipped from V and 4 bases from J, the junction kept 2 bases outside the gene matches. This chain's CDR3 is CASSLGTGSTGELFF. The CDR3, as DNA: TGCGCCAGCAGCTTGGGGACAGGGAGCACCGGGGAGCTGTTTTTT.

This chain's CDR3 is CASRHRGGSPLHF. For the CDR3, the DNA is TGTGCCAGCAGGCACAGGGGTGGCTCACCCCTCCACTTT. This chain links TRBV6-6 with TRBJ1-6; 7 bases are shared with TRBD1. Germline CDR1 is MNHNY and CDR2 is SVGAGI (reference sequence). This CDR3 is 13 amino acids long. The ends lost 6 bases at V and 10 bases at J; junction bases unmatched: 6.

The chain is built from TRBV27 and TRBJ1-1; TRBD1 aligns across 9 bases. V trimming: 1 base; J trimming: 1 base; junction bases outside the gene matches: 4. This CDR3 spans 16 amino acids. Per the germline V gene, CDR1 is MNHEY and CDR2 is SMNVEV (reference sequence). CDR3 residues: CASSLLPGQGNTEAFF. The CDR3 coding sequence is TGTGCCAGCAGTTTATTGCCGGGACAGGGGAACACTGAAGCTTTCTTT.

V and J are TRBV4-1 and TRBJ1-5, with D perhaps TRBD1 (5 bases). CDR1 and CDR2 from the germline V gene are MGHRA and YSYEKL. The CDR3 has 15 amino acids. Trimming cost V 4 bases and J 7 bases, with 17 bases left between them. CDR3 residues: CASSPHSRSGQPQHF. The CDR3 DNA reads TGCGCCAGCAGCCCACACAGCCGTTCAGGGCAGCCCCAGCATTTT.

J is TRBJ1-2 and V is TRBV7-8, with TRBD1 matching 8 bases. CDR1 is SGHVS and CDR2 is FQNEAQ in the germline V gene. J gave up 2 bases and V 5 bases, and 7 bases lay outside the gene matches. There are 15 residues in the CDR3. Here the CDR3 reads CASSRMSGGNYGYTF. DNA of the CDR3: TGTGCCAGCAGCCGAATGTCAGGGGGCAACTATGGCTACACCTTC.

The chain employs TRBV10-3 and TRBJ2-7; 14 nucleotides agree with TRBD2. V lost 0 bases to trimming and J lost 4 bases; unmatched junction nucleotides: 5. The germline V gene encodes CDR1 ENHRY and CDR2 SYGVKD. This CDR3 region has 17 residues. The CDR3 loop reads CAISESRGLAGAYEQYF. CDR3 sequence (DNA): TGTGCCATCAGTGAGTCGAGGGGACTAGCGGGAGCGTACGAGCAGTACTTC.

J is TRBJ2-3 and V is TRBV5-1; the match to TRBD1 covers 10 bases. The CDR3 has 15 residues. Germline assignment: CDR1 SGHRS and CDR2 YFSETQ. Losses at the gene ends were 4 bases for V and 2 bases for J; bases not matched to a gene: 4. The CDR3 DNA reads TGCGCCAGCAGCCCGGGGACAGGGGCCACAGATACGCAGTATTTT. It is translated as CASSPGTGATDTQYF.

This clone appeared a single time. This chain joins TRBV5-5 and TRBJ2-6; D not certain. CDR3 length: 16 residues. CDR1 and CDR2 (germline): SGHKS, YYEKEE (reference sequence). Trimming took 4 bases from V and 4 from J, leaving 15 bases between them. The CDR3 bases are TGTGCCAGCAGCCTCCGTCCAGACTTAGGGGCCAACGTCCTGACTTTC. This codes for CASSLRPDLGANVLTF.

A note on this clone: This sample includes further DNA sequences coding for the same CDR3. The chain recombines TRBV30 with TRBJ1-5, with 8 bases that match TRBD1. The trim removed 0 bases at V and 0 bases at J, leaving 1 base unmatched. Germline V gene sequence: CDR1 GTSNPN, CDR2 SVGIG (reference sequence). The CDR3 consists of 15 residues. In DNA, the CDR3 is TGTGCCTGGAGTGTACAGGGGGGTAGCAATCAGCCCCAGCATTTT. The encoded protein is CAWSVQGGSNQPQHF.

This clone was seen just once. The V call is TRBV7-6, the J call TRBJ2-7; 9 nucleotides align to TRBD1. Germline CDR1 reads SGHVS; CDR2 reads FNYEAQ. This CDR3 spans 13 amino acids. After removal of 5 bases from V and 5 bases from J, the junction contained 4 bases not matched to a gene. The CDR3 nucleotides read TGTGCCAGCAGCGGGACAGGGTTGCACGAGCAGTACTTC. It specifies CASSGTGLHEQYF.

J is TRBJ1-1 and V is TRBV7-3; no definite D call. Germline CDR1 SGHTA, CDR2 FQGTGA. This CDR3 is built from 14 residues. Between the trimmed V and J ends, which lost 2 bases and 6 bases, there was a span of 13 bases. The CDR3 DNA reads TGTGCCAGCAGCTTATACGGTAATGGTGCTGAAGCTTTCTTT. This codes for CASSLYGNGAEAFF.

This clone was seen more than once but under ten times. This sequence joins TRBV4-2 and TRBJ1-2; D is perhaps TRBD1 (5 bases). Between the trimmed V and J ends, which lost 3 bases and 0 bases, there was a span of 14 bases. The germline V gene has CDR1 LGHNA and CDR2 YNFKEQ. The CDR3 totals 16 residues. CDR3 sequence reads: CASSQSQVEANYGYTF. In DNA, the CDR3 is TGTGCCAGCAGCCAGTCACAGGTGGAAGCTAACTATGGCTACACCTTC.